The rows below give T cell receptor beta chains drawn from one sample of a study of cytotoxic CD8 clonotypes in ibrutinib-treated CLL. Sequencing used immunoSEQ multiplex PCR; TCRdb keeps in-frame clones, though not all of them. The sample records 30,000 or so clones, 45% to 60% being singletons. Sequencing was performed on PBMCs, taken before ibrutinib treatment. These receptors all come from a human donor with chronic lymphocytic leukemia. Both conserved end residues are trimmed from each CDR3.

CDR3aa: ASSSLSGPNTGELF
len: 14
j_gene: TRBJ2-2
v_gene: TRBV9

CDR3aa: AISDAGGDSPLH
len: 12
j_gene: TRBJ1-6
v_gene: TRBV10-3

CDR3aa: ASSIARASYEQY
len: 12
j_gene: TRBJ2-7
v_gene: TRBV19

CDR3aa: ASSLELGSNQPQH
len: 13
j_gene: TRBJ1-5
v_gene: TRBV7-9

CDR3aa: ASSSQGREQY
len: 10
j_gene: TRBJ2-7
v_gene: TRBV7-9

CDR3aa: ASSSFGLTGELF
len: 12
j_gene: TRBJ2-2
v_gene: TRBV11-2

CDR3aa: ASSLSYPGLAGDEQF
len: 15
j_gene: TRBJ2-1
v_gene: TRBV27

CDR3aa: ASSSAQGGRHYEQY
len: 14
j_gene: TRBJ2-7
v_gene: TRBV5-4

CDR3aa: SARDGRGQF
len: 9
j_gene: TRBJ2-1
v_gene: TRBV20-1

CDR3aa: ASSLARRGALEQF
len: 13
j_gene: TRBJ2-1
v_gene: TRBV7-9

CDR3aa: SASGPYEQY
len: 9
j_gene: TRBJ2-7
v_gene: TRBV20-1

CDR3aa: ASSYYTRDQPQH
len: 12
j_gene: TRBJ1-5
v_gene: TRBV19

CDR3aa: ASSVRLAGGKISTDTQY
len: 17
j_gene: TRBJ2-3
v_gene: TRBV9

CDR3aa: ASSLGDRESYEQY
len: 13
j_gene: TRBJ2-7
v_gene: TRBV7-2

CDR3aa: AISGQGALSGELF
len: 13
j_gene: TRBJ2-2
v_gene: TRBV10-3

CDR3aa: ASSLARNYEQY
len: 11
j_gene: TRBJ2-7
v_gene: TRBV7-7

CDR3aa: ASSETGTRGQY
len: 11
j_gene: TRBJ2-7
v_gene: TRBV2

CDR3aa: ASSGDREGGTEAF
len: 13
j_gene: TRBJ1-1
v_gene: TRBV7-9

CDR3aa: ASSRTTSGDSKY
len: 12
j_gene: TRBJ2-7
v_gene: TRBV18

CDR3aa: ASSLASIDTQY
len: 11
j_gene: TRBJ2-3
v_gene: TRBV11-2

CDR3aa: ASSRTSGANTGELF
len: 14
j_gene: TRBJ2-2
v_gene: TRBV9

CDR3aa: ASLPGAGGAYNEQF
len: 14
j_gene: TRBJ2-1
v_gene: TRBV5-1

CDR3aa: ASSQRNGLSYEQY
len: 13
j_gene: TRBJ2-7
v_gene: TRBV4-3

CDR3aa: ASSVRPRGGTEAF
len: 13
j_gene: TRBJ1-1
v_gene: TRBV9

CDR3aa: ASSPPRGEQY
len: 10
j_gene: TRBJ2-7
v_gene: TRBV27

CDR3aa: ASSQVGPGQGSLSYNSPLH
len: 19
j_gene: TRBJ1-6
v_gene: TRBV4-1

CDR3aa: ASSLAGGETEAF
len: 12
j_gene: TRBJ1-1
v_gene: TRBV27

CDR3aa: ASSLEVQGSDTQY
len: 13
j_gene: TRBJ2-3
v_gene: TRBV7-2

CDR3aa: ASSLSREQY
len: 9
j_gene: TRBJ2-7
v_gene: TRBV11-2

CDR3aa: ASSIDRFQPQH
len: 11
j_gene: TRBJ1-5
v_gene: TRBV19

CDR3aa: ASSHLRTGGLNQPQH
len: 15
j_gene: TRBJ1-5
v_gene: TRBV4-1

CDR3aa: ASSLRGGSQPQH
len: 12
j_gene: TRBJ1-5
v_gene: TRBV28

CDR3aa: ASSSTSGGAFEQF
len: 13
j_gene: TRBJ2-1
v_gene: TRBV7-2

CDR3aa: SAQLSTTPYEQY
len: 12
j_gene: TRBJ2-7
v_gene: TRBV29-1

CDR3aa: ASSPPGQTDTQY
len: 12
j_gene: TRBJ2-3
v_gene: TRBV18

CDR3aa: ASSRGDGNTIY
len: 11
j_gene: TRBJ1-3
v_gene: TRBV9

CDR3aa: SASGTEKDEQF
len: 11
j_gene: TRBJ2-1
v_gene: TRBV29-1

CDR3aa: ASKDSLGGYT
len: 10
j_gene: TRBJ1-2
v_gene: TRBV6-4

CDR3aa: ASSSRTGADTQY
len: 12
j_gene: TRBJ2-3
v_gene: TRBV6-5

CDR3aa: ASSRRKGDQPQH
len: 12
j_gene: TRBJ1-5
v_gene: TRBV4-1

CDR3aa: ASSRVASTDTQY
len: 12
j_gene: TRBJ2-3
v_gene: TRBV9

CDR3aa: ASSLATGHTGNTIY
len: 14
j_gene: TRBJ1-3
v_gene: TRBV7-2

CDR3aa: ASRAGTGNYNEQF
len: 13
j_gene: TRBJ2-1
v_gene: TRBV27

CDR3aa: ASITDRGHYNYGYT
len: 14
j_gene: TRBJ1-2
v_gene: TRBV2

CDR3aa: AISEAQDTQY
len: 10
j_gene: TRBJ2-3
v_gene: TRBV10-3

CDR3aa: ASSLVMIVVARDGYT
len: 15
j_gene: TRBJ1-2
v_gene: TRBV7-2

CDR3aa: ASSPGGQETQY
len: 11
j_gene: TRBJ2-5
v_gene: TRBV18

CDR3aa: ASSYDPQTNYGYT
len: 13
j_gene: TRBJ1-2
v_gene: TRBV2

CDR3aa: ASSFGRGLYEQY
len: 12
j_gene: TRBJ2-7
v_gene: TRBV5-1

CDR3aa: ASRSGQGGNQPQH
len: 13
j_gene: TRBJ1-5
v_gene: TRBV6-5

CDR3aa: ASSLGTSGPQF
len: 11
j_gene: TRBJ2-1
v_gene: TRBV7-2

CDR3aa: ASRLRGGGTEAF
len: 12
j_gene: TRBJ1-1
v_gene: TRBV7-2

CDR3aa: ASSLGTSGDRQY
len: 12
j_gene: TRBJ2-7
v_gene: TRBV5-1

CDR3aa: ASSQLTGVGYT
len: 11
j_gene: TRBJ1-2
v_gene: TRBV4-1

CDR3aa: ATRTVNYGYT
len: 10
j_gene: TRBJ1-2
v_gene: TRBV27